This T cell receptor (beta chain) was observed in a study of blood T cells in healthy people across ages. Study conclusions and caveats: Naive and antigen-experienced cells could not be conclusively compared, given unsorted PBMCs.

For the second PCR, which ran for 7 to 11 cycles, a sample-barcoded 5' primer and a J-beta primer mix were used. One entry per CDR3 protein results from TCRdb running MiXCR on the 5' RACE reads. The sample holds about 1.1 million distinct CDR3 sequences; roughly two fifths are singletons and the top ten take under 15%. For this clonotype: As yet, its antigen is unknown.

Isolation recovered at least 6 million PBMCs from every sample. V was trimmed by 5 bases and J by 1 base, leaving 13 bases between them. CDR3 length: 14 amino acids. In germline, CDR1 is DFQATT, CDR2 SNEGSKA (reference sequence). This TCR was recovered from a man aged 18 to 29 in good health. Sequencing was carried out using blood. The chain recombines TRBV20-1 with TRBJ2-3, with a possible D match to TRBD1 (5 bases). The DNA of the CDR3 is TGCAGTGCTCCCAGGGATGAGGGCACAGATACGCAGTATTTT. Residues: CSAPRDEGTDTQYF.